The 10 T cell receptor beta chains below were found in one sample sequenced in a study of CXCR3-negative and CXCR3-positive naive CD8 T cells. Findings and limits, study-wide: Naive cells that were CXCR3-positive had more hydrophobic TRB CDR3s (compared with CXCR3-negative naive cells).

These receptors have no known antigen. UMI-labeled TRB cDNA libraries were prepared by 5' RACE. TCRdb reprocessed the 5' RACE reads, keeping one entry per CDR3 protein, no DNA. The sample includes approximately 98,000 distinct CDR3 sequences. The sequencing sample was made of naive CXCR3+ CD8+ T cells from blood. This sample's subset: CD45RO-CCR7+CD27+CD95- naive CD8+ T cells expressing CXCR3 (TNR3+). These receptors all come from a human donor in good health. Some clones in this sample may be carry-over from other donors' samples.

The J gene is TRBJ2-1, the V gene TRBV6-5; TCRdb outputs TRBD1, but without DNA this stays unchecked. This CDR3 region has 15 residues. CDR1 and CDR2 (germline): MNHEY, SVGAGI. The CDR3 region is CASSSAGAPYNEQFF.

The chain links TRBV14 to TRBJ2-5; TCRdb's D gene call, TRBD2, goes unchecked for lack of DNA. The CDR3 covers 17 residues. In germline, CDR1 is SGHDN, CDR2 FVKESK. This CDR3 reads CASRPKTSGGAPETQYF.

The V and J genes are TRBV7-2 and TRBJ1-2. Germline assignment: CDR1 SGHTA and CDR2 FQGNSA. The CDR3 is 17 residues long. CDR3 loop: CASSLSGGQEGFDGYTF.

The chain carries TRBV6-2 or TRBV6-3 and TRBJ2-2; TCRdb's D call of TRBD1 is untestable without DNA. Per the germline V gene, CDR1 is MNHEY and CDR2 is SVGEGT. The CDR3 spans 14 residues. The CDR3 loop reads CASSSQGSTGELFF.

The chain links TRBV29-1 to TRBJ2-1; lacking DNA, the TRBD2 call made by TCRdb goes unchecked. Germline V lookup: CDR1 SQVTM, CDR2 ANQGSEA. There are 16 residues in the CDR3. The CDR3 here is CSVEDPAAGSYNEQFF.

The chain has TRBV7-8 and TRBJ2-4; the TCRdb D gene call, TRBD2, has no DNA to confirm it. This CDR3 contains 19 residues. Per germline, CDR1 SGHVS and CDR2 FQNEAQ. The CDR3 protein is CASSLGIVRGQLAKNIQYF. Drawing the rest from reference TRBV7-8 and TRBJ2-4, the complete variable domain is GAGVSQSPRYKVAKRGQDVALRCDPISGHVSLFWYQQALGQGPEFLTYFQNEAQLDKSGLPSDRFFAERPEGSVSTLKIQRTQQEDSAVYLCASSLGIVRGQLAKNIQYFGAGTRLSVL.

The V call is TRBV12-3 or TRBV12-4, the J call TRBJ2-7; TCRdb reports TRBD1, a call that lacks DNA to check it against. This CDR3 contains 14 residues. This CDR3 reads CASSGGISAYEQYF.

The genes are TRBV5-1 and TRBJ2-1; the D call of TRBD2 rests on TCRdb alone, since no DNA is present to check it. This CDR3 has 15 residues. CDR1 SGHRS and CDR2 YFSETQ come from the germline V gene. The CDR3 sequence is CASSFRAFSYNEQFF.

V usage is TRBV14 and J usage is TRBJ2-1; the TCRdb D gene call, TRBD1, has no DNA to confirm it. CDR3 length: 19 residues. From germline, CDR1 is SGHDN and CDR2 FVKESK. This chain's CDR3 is CASSQDLGQGTYSYNEQFF. Variable domain in full (rest from reference TRBV14 and TRBJ2-1): EAGVTQFPSHSVIEKGQTVTLRCDPISGHDNLYWYRRVMGKEIKFLLHFVKESKQDESGMPNNRFLAERTGGTYSTLKVQPAELEDSGVYFCASSQDLGQGTYSYNEQFFGPGTRLTVL.

The chain carries TRBV7-9 and TRBJ2-1; lacking DNA, the TRBD2 call made by TCRdb goes unchecked. The CDR3 is made up of 13 amino acids. Germline V gene data show CDR1 as SEHNR and CDR2 as FQNEAQ (reference sequence). The chain's CDR3 is CASSFQAANEQFF.